The clone carrying this T cell receptor beta chain was counted many times. Trimming removed 4 bases from V and 6 bases from J, with 12 bases in between. From germline, CDR1 is KGHSH and CDR2 LQKENI. The CDR3 is made up of 13 amino acids. The source material, RNA transcripts, was used to amplify TCR beta CDR3 regions. HTBI primers were the set used in a first-round RT-PCR of the TCR CDR3. TCRdb ran MiXCR on the multiplex PCR reads and lists one entry per CDR3 protein. The sample comprises roughly 280,000 distinct CDR3 sequences, approximately 20% of which are singletons, and roughly 60% rests with the top ten. This entry is derived from a study of T cells in Graves' hyperthyroidism and ophthalmopathy.

The sequence derives from a man aged 25 to 40 with Graves' ophthalmopathy. The sample comprised blood. J is TRBJ1-1 and V is TRBV18; D unclear. This CDR3 is CASSRSRNAEAFF. Here the CDR3 DNA reads TGTGCCAGCTCACGAAGTCGTAACGCTGAAGCTTTCTTT.